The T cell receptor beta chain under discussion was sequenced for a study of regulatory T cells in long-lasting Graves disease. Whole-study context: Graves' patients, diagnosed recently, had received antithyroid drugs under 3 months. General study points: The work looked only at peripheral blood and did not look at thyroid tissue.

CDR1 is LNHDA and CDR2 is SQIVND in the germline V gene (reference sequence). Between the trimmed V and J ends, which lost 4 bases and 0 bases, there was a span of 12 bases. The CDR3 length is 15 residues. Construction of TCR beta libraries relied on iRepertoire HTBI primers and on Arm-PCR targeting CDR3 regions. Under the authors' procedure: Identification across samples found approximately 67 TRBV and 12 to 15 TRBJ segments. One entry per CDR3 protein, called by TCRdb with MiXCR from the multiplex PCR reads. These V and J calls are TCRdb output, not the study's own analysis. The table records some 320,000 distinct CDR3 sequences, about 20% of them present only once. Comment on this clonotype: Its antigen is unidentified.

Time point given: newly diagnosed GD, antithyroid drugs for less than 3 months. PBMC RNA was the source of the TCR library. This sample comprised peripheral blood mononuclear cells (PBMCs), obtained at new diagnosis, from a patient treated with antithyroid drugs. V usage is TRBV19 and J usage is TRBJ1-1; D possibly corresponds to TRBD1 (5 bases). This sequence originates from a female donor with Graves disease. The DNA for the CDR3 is TGTGCCAGTAGTAAGTCACAGGTCATGAACACTGAAGCTTTCTTT. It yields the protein CASSKSQVMNTEAFF. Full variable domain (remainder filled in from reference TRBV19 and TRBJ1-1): DGGITQSPKYLFRKEGQNVTLSCEQNLNHDAMYWYRQDPGQGLRLIYYSQIVNDFQKGDIAEGYSVSREKKESFPLTVTSAQKNPTAFYLCASSKSQVMNTEAFFGQGTRLTVV.